What follows is one T cell receptor beta chain and its context. As yet, its antigen is unknown. The sample belongs to a study of response to subunit inactivated influenza vaccine. Overall study findings and caveats: There was a suggestion from the authors that each seasonal influenza vaccination recruits few new T cells.

TCRdb used MiXCR to reprocess the RT-PCR reads, holding one entry per CDR3 protein. The data contain more than 700,000 distinct CDR3 sequences, about 20% of them singletons. Deletions cut 7 bases from V and 1 base from J, with 7 bases between. This CDR3 is 12 amino acids long. The clonotype originates from a man aged 50 to 60 who received an inactivated influenza vaccine. Sequencing used PBMCs from blood, obtained 5 days after vaccination. The chain recombines TRBV12-3 or TRBV12-4 with TRBJ1-1; D is uncertain. CDR3 protein: CASIGANTEAFF. The CDR3 DNA reads as TGTGCCAGCATTGGCGCGAACACTGAAGCTTTCTTT.